This TCR beta chain was sequenced for a study of vaccination effects on CD4 cells after COVID-19. Study at large: Everyone in the study got two shots of either the BNT162b2 or mRNA-1273 vaccine.

Generated by immunoSEQ multiplex PCR, the TCRdb table keeps only in-frame clones and is missing some. The table lists 25,000 to 35,000 clones, approximately 61% of them singletons. Study-wide points: At late timepoints after vaccination, vaccine- and infection-induced clones shrank markedly.

As to this clone: Its antigen is still unknown.

Germline V lookup: CDR1 LGHDT, CDR2 YNNKEL (reference sequence). The V end lost 4 bases, the J end lost 3 bases, and 15 bases lay between the germline ends. CDR3 length equals 15 residues. Sequencing in the ViraFEST assay came after antigen-specific CD4+ T cells had been expanded with viral peptide pools, which were used to stimulate PBMC. Culture proceeded for 9 to 11 days, and CD4+ T cells were then isolated. Here the sequenced sample was CD4+ T cells from PBMCs cultured with HCoV-229E spike peptides, taken before COVID-19 vaccination. The chain carries TRBV3-1 (or the pseudogene TRBV3-2) and TRBJ1-1; D possibly corresponds to TRBD1 (6 bases). This receptor was identified in a human donor who received a COVID-19 vaccine. The DNA of the CDR3 is TGTGCCAGCAGCCCACAGGGACGGGTTGACACTGAAGCTTTCTTT. Its protein is CASSPQGRVDTEAFF.